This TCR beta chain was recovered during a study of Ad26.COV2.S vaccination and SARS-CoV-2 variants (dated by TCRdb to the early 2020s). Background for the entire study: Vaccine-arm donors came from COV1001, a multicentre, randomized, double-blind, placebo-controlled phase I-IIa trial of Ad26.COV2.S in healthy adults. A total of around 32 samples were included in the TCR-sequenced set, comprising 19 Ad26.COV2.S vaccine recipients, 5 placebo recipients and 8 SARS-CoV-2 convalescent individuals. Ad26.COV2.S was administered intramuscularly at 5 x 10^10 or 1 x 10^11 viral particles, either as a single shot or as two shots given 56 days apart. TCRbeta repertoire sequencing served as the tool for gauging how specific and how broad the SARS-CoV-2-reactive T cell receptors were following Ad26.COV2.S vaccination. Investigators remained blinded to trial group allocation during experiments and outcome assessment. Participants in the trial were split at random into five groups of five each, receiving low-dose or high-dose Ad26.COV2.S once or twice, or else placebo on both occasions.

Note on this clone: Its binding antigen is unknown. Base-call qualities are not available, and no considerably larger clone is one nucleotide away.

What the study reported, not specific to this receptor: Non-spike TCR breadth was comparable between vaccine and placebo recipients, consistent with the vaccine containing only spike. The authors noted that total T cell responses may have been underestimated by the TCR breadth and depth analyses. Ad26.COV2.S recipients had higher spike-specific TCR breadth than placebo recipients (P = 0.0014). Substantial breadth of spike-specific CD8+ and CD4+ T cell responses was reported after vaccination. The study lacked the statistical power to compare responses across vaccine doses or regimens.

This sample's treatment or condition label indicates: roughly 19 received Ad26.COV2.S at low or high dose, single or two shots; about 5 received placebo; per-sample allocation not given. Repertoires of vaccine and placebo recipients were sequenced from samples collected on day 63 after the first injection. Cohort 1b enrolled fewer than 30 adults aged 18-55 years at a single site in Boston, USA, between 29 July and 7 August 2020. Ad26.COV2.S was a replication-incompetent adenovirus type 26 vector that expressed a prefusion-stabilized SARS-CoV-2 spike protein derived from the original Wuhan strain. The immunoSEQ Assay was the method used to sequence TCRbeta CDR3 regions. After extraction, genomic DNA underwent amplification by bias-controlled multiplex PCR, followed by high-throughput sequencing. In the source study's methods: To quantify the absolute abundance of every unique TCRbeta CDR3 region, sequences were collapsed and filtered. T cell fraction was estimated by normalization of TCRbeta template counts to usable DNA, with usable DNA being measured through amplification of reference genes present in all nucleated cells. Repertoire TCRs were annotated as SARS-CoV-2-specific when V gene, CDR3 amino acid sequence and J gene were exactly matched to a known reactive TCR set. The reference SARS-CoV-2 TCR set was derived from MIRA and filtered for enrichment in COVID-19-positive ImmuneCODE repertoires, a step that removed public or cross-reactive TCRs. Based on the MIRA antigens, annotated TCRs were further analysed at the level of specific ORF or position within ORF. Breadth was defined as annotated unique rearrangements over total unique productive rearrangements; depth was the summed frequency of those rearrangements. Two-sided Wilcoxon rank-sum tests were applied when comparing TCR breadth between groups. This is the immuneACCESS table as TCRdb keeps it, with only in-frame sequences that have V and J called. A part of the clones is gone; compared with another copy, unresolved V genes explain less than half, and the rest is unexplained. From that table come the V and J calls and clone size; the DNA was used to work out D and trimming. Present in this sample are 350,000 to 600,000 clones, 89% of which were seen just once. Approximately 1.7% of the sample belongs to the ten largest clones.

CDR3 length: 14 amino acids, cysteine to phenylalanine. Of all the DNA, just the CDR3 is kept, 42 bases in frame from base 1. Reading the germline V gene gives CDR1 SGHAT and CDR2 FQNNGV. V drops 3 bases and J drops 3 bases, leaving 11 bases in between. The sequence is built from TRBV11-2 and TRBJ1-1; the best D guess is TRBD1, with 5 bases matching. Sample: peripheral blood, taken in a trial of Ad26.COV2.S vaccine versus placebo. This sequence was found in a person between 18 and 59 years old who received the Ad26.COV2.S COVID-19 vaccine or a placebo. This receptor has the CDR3 CASSFTDSHTEAFF. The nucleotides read TGTGCCAGCAGCTTCACCGACAGCCACACTGAAGCTTTCTTT.